These 30 T cell receptor beta chains originate from one sample sequenced in a study of CD8 T cells in Susac syndrome. cDNA came from about 0.46 to 1 ug RNA primed by random hexamers. Via MiXCR, TCRdb re-called the immunoSEQ multiplex PCR reads, giving one row per CDR3 protein. The sample contains about 290,000 distinct CDR3 sequences, 75% to 90% of which appear only once. The sample was CD8+ T cells from PBMCs. All receptors derive from a human donor with multiple sclerosis.

The rearrangement uses TRBV6-2 or TRBV6-3 and TRBJ2-4; 7 bases fit TRBD2. The CDR3 is 16 residues long. Germline CDR1 reads MNHEY; CDR2 reads SVGEGT. With 8 bases clipped from V and 4 bases from J, the junction kept 14 bases outside the gene matches. The CDR3 DNA follows: TGTGCCAGCGGTCGAGGGAGGGAGGACGAGAAAAACATTCAGTACTTC. Amino acid sequence: CASGRGREDEKNIQYF.

The V gene is TRBV6-7, the J gene TRBJ2-3; D assignment may be TRBD1 or TRBD2 (5 bases each). TRBV6-7 counts as an open reading frame of uncertain function. There are 18 residues in the CDR3. The V gene lost 1 base and the J gene lost 2 bases, with 19 bases spanning the gap. The CDR3 DNA is TGTGCCAGCAGTTACTGTCCCGGGGCTGGAGTTCACACAGATACGCAGTATTTT. Amino acid sequence: CASSYCPGAGVHTDTQYF.

This CDR3 reads CASSPGTMNTEAFF. CDR3 nucleotide sequence: TGTGCCAGCAGTCCCGGGACAATGAACACTGAAGCTTTCTTT. The J gene is TRBJ1-1, the V gene TRBV27; possible D gene TRBD1, 6 bases. Germline V gives CDR1 MNHEY, CDR2 SMNVEV (reference sequence). The CDR3 length is 14 residues. Trimming took off 5 bases at V and 0 bases at J, with 10 bases between the two ends.

The V gene is TRBV6-1, the J gene TRBJ2-1, with 7 bases fitting TRBD2. Germline CDR1 and CDR2: MNHNS and SASEGT. The V and J ends lost 1 base and 6 bases, in that order; junction bases with no gene match: 6. The CDR3 is 15 amino acids. The CDR3 reads CASSEGAGFFNEQFF. The CDR3 DNA reads as TGTGCCAGCAGTGAAGGAGCGGGGTTTTTCAATGAGCAGTTCTTC.

The chain links TRBV9 to TRBJ2-5, with TRBD2 matching over 13 bases. The CDR3 covers 15 residues. Germline-derived CDR1 and CDR2 are SGDLS and YYNGEE. J was trimmed by 2 bases and V by 6 bases; bases with no gene match: 4. CDR3 nucleotide sequence: TGTGCCAGCACCACTAGCGGGGGGGAGCAAGAGACCCAGTACTTC. Translated: CASTTSGGEQETQYF.

This chain connects TRBV20-1 to TRBJ2-1; the match to TRBD2 covers 11 bases. CDR1 is DFQATT and CDR2 is SNEGSKA in the germline V gene (reference sequence). V was clipped by 5 bases and J by 7 bases; unmatched bases: 22. This CDR3 is 19 amino acids long. The CDR3 DNA follows: TGCAGTGCTCCACAACGACTAGCGGGAAGGGTCCGGGTCGTAAATGAGCAGTTCTTC. It translates to CSAPQRLAGRVRVVNEQFF.

The chain employs TRBV27 and TRBJ2-7, with 8 positions matching TRBD1. Germline values: CDR1 MNHEY, CDR2 SMNVEV (reference sequence). V trimming: 4 bases; J trimming: 3 bases; junction bases outside the gene matches: 8. The CDR3 length is 15 residues. Here the CDR3 DNA reads TGTGCCAGCAGTTGGGGGACAGGAGTGGGCTACGAGCAGTACTTC. Its protein product is CASSWGTGVGYEQYF.

A note on this clonotype: The junction shows a germline mismatch at one end, possibly a read error. The V gene is TRBV9, the J gene TRBJ1-2, with 9 bases that match TRBD1. Germline V gives CDR1 SGDLS, CDR2 YYNGEE. The CDR3 runs to 15 residues. The CDR3, as DNA: TGTGCCAGCAGCGACCGGACAGGGGCGATTCATGGCCACACCTTC. Translating it yields CASSDRTGAIHGHTF.

The chain joins TRBV7-9 to TRBJ2-7, with D possibly called TRBD1 or TRBD2 (5 bases each). The CDR3 is 15 amino acids. Trimming cost V 4 bases and J 3 bases, with 16 bases left between them. Germline lookup yields CDR1 SEHNR and CDR2 FQNEAQ (reference sequence). DNA of the CDR3: TGTGCCAGCAGCTCCGGGACCCCAGCGCGCTACGAGCAGTACTTC. Its translation: CASSSGTPARYEQYF.

The rearrangement links TRBV4-1 to TRBJ1-2; the D is unclear. V lost 4 bases, J lost 3 bases, and 12 bases lay in between. Germline values: CDR1 MGHRA, CDR2 YSYEKL. CDR3 length equals 14 residues. CDR3 nucleotide sequence: TGCGCCAGCAGCCCCCTACAACCTGACTATGGCTACACCTTC. Its translation is CASSPLQPDYGYTF.

This clonotype was picked up one time. The chain is built from TRBV13 and TRBJ2-2, with D possibly called TRBD1 or TRBD2 (5 bases each). Trimming took off 4 bases at V and 6 bases at J, with 15 bases between the two ends. This CDR3 spans 15 amino acids. Per the germline V gene, CDR1 is PRHDT and CDR2 is FYEKMQ (reference sequence). CDR3 amino acids: CASSSRDRHPGELFF. CDR3 nucleotides: TGTGCCAGCAGCTCCCGGGACCGCCACCCCGGGGAGCTGTTTTTT.

The chain recombines TRBV29-1 with TRBJ1-3; D is ambiguous. Deletions cut 6 bases from V and 2 bases from J, with 14 bases between. The CDR3 covers 14 residues. Germline V gives CDR1 SQVTM, CDR2 ANQGSEA. CDR3 protein: CSVRETLTGNTIYF. CDR3 sequence (DNA): TGCAGCGTGCGCGAGACCTTGACTGGAAACACCATATATTTT.

The gene calls are TRBV10-3 and TRBJ2-7; TRBD2 aligns across 11 bases. CDR1 ENHRY and CDR2 SYGVKD come from the germline V gene. The CDR3 has 15 residues. J was trimmed by 6 bases and V by 0 bases; bases with no gene match: 4. The DNA of the CDR3 is TGTGCCATCAGTGAGTCAACTAGCGGGAGTCGCGAGCAGTACTTC. The encoded protein is CAISESTSGSREQYF.

This rearrangement joins TRBV30 to TRBJ2-7; no firm D call. Germline loops: CDR1 GTSNPN, CDR2 SVGIG (reference sequence). The CDR3 has 14 amino acids. Trimming left V 1 base short and J 2 bases short, with 12 bases between. The CDR3 bases are TGTGCCTGGAGTGAGGTTGCAGGACCCTACGAGCAGTACTTC. It codes for CAWSEVAGPYEQYF.

CDR3 sequence (DNA): TGCGCCAGCAGCTTGGTGTCTCCACCACACCAGTCCTACGAGCAGTACTTC. The encoded protein is CASSLVSPPHQSYEQYF. The chain joins TRBV5-1 to TRBJ2-7; no definite D call. Trimming stripped 0 bases from V and 1 base from J, with 17 bases between. The CDR3 is 17 amino acids. CDR1 is SGHRS, CDR2 YFSETQ, per germline.

The rearrangement links TRBV23-1 to TRBJ2-5, with 7 bases lining up with TRBD1. TRBV23-1 is flagged as an ORF with uncertain function. CDR3 length: 21 amino acids. V dropped 1 base and J dropped 1; count of bases not matched to a gene: 21. CDR3 sequence: CASSQFRLRKTLTGTQETQYF. In nucleotides, the CDR3 is TGCGCCAGCAGTCAATTTCGGTTAAGAAAAACCCTGACAGGGACCCAAGAGACCCAGTACTTC.

The chain carries TRBV11-2 and TRBJ1-1; tentative D call: TRBD1 (6 bases). The V end was cut by 4 bases, the J end by 0 bases, with 24 bases between. CDR1 SGHAT and CDR2 FQNNGV come from the germline V gene. This CDR3 spans 19 amino acids. The DNA for the CDR3 is TGTGCCAGCAGCTCCAAGCGCTTATTACAGGGCCTCCTGAACACTGAAGCTTTCTTT. Translating it yields CASSSKRLLQGLLNTEAFF.

This chain uses TRBV7-8 with TRBJ2-1; D call uncertain. This CDR3 contains 14 residues. CDR1 is SGHVS and CDR2 is FQNEAQ in the germline V gene. Trimming cost V 4 bases and J 3 bases, with 10 bases left between them. CDR3 loop: CASSSSLGYNEQFF. The CDR3 DNA is TGTGCCAGCAGCTCATCTTTGGGCTACAATGAGCAGTTCTTC.

The chain uses TRBV6-2 or TRBV6-3 and TRBJ2-2; 14 bases map to TRBD2. CDR1 MNHEY and CDR2 SVGEGT come from the germline V gene. V gave up 4 bases and J gave up 4 bases; unmatched junction bases: 11. The CDR3 is 19 amino acids. CDR3 amino acids: CASSSPGTSGGWSTGELFF. DNA of the CDR3: TGTGCCAGCAGTTCCCCCGGGACTAGCGGGGGATGGTCCACCGGGGAGCTGTTTTTT.

The chain uses TRBV30 and TRBJ2-3; D might be TRBD2 (6 bases). The germline CDR1 and CDR2 sequences are GTSNPN and SVGIG (reference sequence). With 0 bases removed from V and 3 bases from J, the gap between germline ends came to 10 bases. This CDR3 spans 14 amino acids. The CDR3 bases are TGTGCCTGGAGTGTACTGGGGAGGACAGATACGCAGTATTTT. This translates into CAWSVLGRTDTQYF.

The rearrangement uses TRBV5-5 and TRBJ2-7; D call uncertain. Trimming pared 4 bases from V and 4 bases from J, leaving 9 bases between. CDR1 SGHKS and CDR2 YYEKEE come from the germline V gene (reference sequence). This CDR3 contains 12 residues. In DNA form, the CDR3 reads TGTGCCAGCAGCCTTACCCAATACGAGCAGTACTTC. The encoded protein is CASSLTQYEQYF.

The count of this clonotype is one. This chain connects TRBV20-1 to TRBJ2-7, with TRBD2 as a possible D gene (6 bases). V was pared by 5 bases and J by 3 bases, with 8 bases between. CDR1 is DFQATT and CDR2 is SNEGSKA in the germline V gene (reference sequence). CDR3 length equals 11 residues. This CDR3 is CSAPGGYEQYF. Written as DNA, the CDR3 is TGCAGTGCTCCCGGGGGCTACGAGCAGTACTTC.

The CDR3: CASSSLAGGAYNEQFF. CDR3 bases: TGTGCCAGCAGCTCCTTAGCGGGGGGGGCCTACAATGAGCAGTTCTTC. The rearrangement uses TRBV11-2 and TRBJ2-1; 11 nucleotides match TRBD2. The germline gives CDR1 SGHAT, CDR2 FQNNGV. Trimming cost V 4 bases and J 2 bases; bases outside gene matches: 4. The CDR3 runs 16 residues.

The CDR3 region is CASSLGTADGYTF. The CDR3 DNA follows: TGTGCCAGCAGTTTAGGGACAGCGGATGGCTACACCTTC. The chain is built from TRBV12-3 or TRBV12-4 and TRBJ1-2; maybe TRBD1 (6 bases). The CDR3 is 13 residues long. Trimming stripped 1 base from V and 6 bases from J, with 9 bases between.

The chain links TRBV5-4 to TRBJ1-6, with unresolved D. V gave up 4 bases and J gave up 2 bases, with 7 bases separating them. The CDR3 contains 14 residues. CDR1 and CDR2 from the germline V gene are SGHNT and YYREEE (reference sequence). The DNA of the CDR3 is TGTGCCAGCAGCCCCCAGCCCTATAATTCACCCCTCCACTTT. Its protein product is CASSPQPYNSPLHF.

This clonotype is a singleton in its sample. The gene calls are TRBV6-5 and TRBJ2-7; either TRBD1 or TRBD2 may supply D (5 bases each). Trimming stripped 0 bases from V and 0 bases from J, with 12 bases between. The length of the CDR3 is 16 residues. Germline V lookup: CDR1 MNHEY, CDR2 SVGAGI. CDR3 sequence (DNA): TGTGCCAGCAGTTACTCTACCTTGGGGGTCTCCTACGAGCAGTACTTC. Translation: CASSYSTLGVSYEQYF.

V and J are TRBV7-9 and TRBJ2-3, with D hard to call. The V gene lost 2 bases and the J gene lost 7 bases, with 10 bases spanning the gap. The CDR3 loop spans 13 amino acids. Germline CDR1 SEHNR, CDR2 FQNEAQ (reference sequence). The CDR3 DNA reads TGTGCCAGCAGCTTACCTGGCGCAAATACGCAGTATTTT. Protein: CASSLPGANTQYF.

The rearrangement links TRBV19 to TRBJ2-2, with 7 bases fitting TRBD2. This CDR3 is 16 amino acids long. Germline CDR1 LNHDA, CDR2 SQIVND (reference sequence). V gave up 3 bases and J gave up 6 bases; unmatched junction bases: 10. As DNA, the CDR3 is TGTGCCAGTAGTATCGGGGCTAGCGGTCTTGCCGGGGAGCTGTTTTTT. It encodes CASSIGASGLAGELFF.

The CDR3 loop reads CASSPIPTATNEKLFF. CDR3 DNA: TGTGCCAGCAGCCCTATACCGACAGCAACTAATGAAAAACTGTTTTTT. The chain uses TRBV7-8 and TRBJ1-4; the D gene is possibly TRBD1 (5 bases). The length of the CDR3 is 16 residues. Deletions cut 5 bases from V and 0 bases from J, with 13 bases between. The germline V gene encodes CDR1 SGHVS and CDR2 FQNEAQ.

The gene calls are TRBV6-2 or TRBV6-3 and TRBJ2-2; possibly TRBD1 for D (6 bases). This CDR3 spans 16 amino acids. The germline V gene encodes CDR1 MNHEY and CDR2 SVGEGT. V lost 0 bases to trimming and J lost 6 bases, with 14 bases between them. The CDR3 is CASSYSDSPGSGELFF. The CDR3 DNA reads TGTGCCAGCAGTTACTCGGACAGCCCTGGGTCCGGGGAGCTGTTTTTT.